This T cell receptor (beta chain) was documented in a study of blood T cell repertoires in COVID-19. The overall study: The United States, Italy and Spain provided the acute and convalescent COVID-19 samples. PBMCs, B-cell-depleted T cells, or T cells provided the cDNA or gDNA that made up the material.

Trimming pared 0 bases from V and 10 bases from J, leaving 15 bases between. Germline V CDR1 and CDR2: LGHDT, YNNKEL (reference sequence). The CDR3 runs 14 residues. Per the study methods: Scientists estimated how many nucleated cells there were by amplifying reference gene primers. Clones were read by immunoSEQ multiplex PCR, and TCRdb kept only the in-frame ones, dropping some. The V and J calls and clone size come from that table; D and trimming were worked out from the DNA. This sample has about 250,000 clones, with about 82% found just once. Patients of the Seattle cohort, enrolled during active infection, were followed longitudinally.

The sequencing input was peripheral blood. This rearrangement joins TRBV3-1 (or the pseudogene TRBV3-2) to TRBJ1-2; perhaps TRBD1 as D (5 bases). This TCR came from a man aged 50 or older with COVID-19, enrolled during active disease. The CDR3 loop reads CASSQDSGRVHYTF. CDR3 nucleotides: TGTGCCAGCAGCCAAGATTCGGGCAGGGTGCACTACACCTTC.